This T cell receptor beta chain was profiled in a study of long-term antiretroviral therapy in people with HIV. General study findings and limits: The blood, collected between about 2003 and 2017, was possibly taken under older ART regimens. Dominating the repertoire at all time points were the clones that expanded before ART.

Comments on this clone: As yet, its antigen is unknown.

V gave up 4 bases and J gave up 2 bases; unmatched junction bases: 6. The CDR3 is 15 residues long. Germline V gene lookup returns CDR1 SGDLS and CDR2 YYNGEE. Survey-level resolution applied to immunoSEQ assay v3.0. Assay: immunoSEQ multiplex PCR; the TCRdb copy retains only in-frame clones and omits some. The repertoire has some 16,000 clones, approximately 85% of them found once; the top ten carry roughly 5.2%. The sequence derives from a middle-aged woman with HIV. The genes are TRBV9 and TRBJ2-3, with TRBD2 identical over 8 bases. The material sequenced was unsorted PBMCs, taken 0.5 years after starting antiretroviral therapy. For the CDR3, the DNA is TGTGCCAGCAGCCGGGAACTAGCGGTCACAGATACGCAGTATTTT. As protein: CASSRELAVTDTQYF. The full variable domain, completed using reference TRBV9 and TRBJ2-3, is DSGVTQTPKHLITATGQRVTLRCSPRSGDLSVYWYQQSLDQGLQFLIQYYNGEERAKGNILERFSAQQFPDLHSELNLSSLELGDSALYFCASSRELAVTDTQYFGPGTRLTVL.